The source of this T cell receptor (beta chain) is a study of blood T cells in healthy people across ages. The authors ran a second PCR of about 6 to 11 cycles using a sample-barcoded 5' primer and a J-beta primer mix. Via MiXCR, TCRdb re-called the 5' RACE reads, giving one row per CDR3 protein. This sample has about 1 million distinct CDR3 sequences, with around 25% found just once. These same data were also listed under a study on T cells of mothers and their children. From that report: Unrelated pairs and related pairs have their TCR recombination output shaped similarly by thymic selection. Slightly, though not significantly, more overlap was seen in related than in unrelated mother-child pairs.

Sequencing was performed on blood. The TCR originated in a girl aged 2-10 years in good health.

In DNA form, the CDR3 reads TGTGCCAGCAGCTCGACGGACAGCTATGGCTACACCTTC. Translating it yields CASSSTDSYGYTF. The gene calls are TRBV7-9 and TRBJ1-2, with a tentative D call TRBD1 (6 bases). CDR3 length: 13 amino acids. CDR1 is SEHNR and CDR2 is FQNEAQ in the germline V gene (reference sequence). V shed 4 bases and J shed 4 bases, with 10 bases lying between them.